This TCR beta chain was retrieved from a study of OX40 agonist ivuxolimab in advanced cancers. Study-wide context: Every 2 weeks, patients received ivuxolimab intravenously, dosed at 0.01 to 10 mg/kg. Cohort: around 83% men, mean age about 62, aged about 20 to 79. Study-wide points: In the 0.1 to 3.0 mg/kg range, CD4+ and CD8+ blood T cells had expanded clonally by week 6.

V was shortened by 6 bases and J by 6 bases, with 12 bases between the two germline ends. The length of the CDR3 is 13 residues. CDR1 is MNHNS, CDR2 SASEGT, per germline. Data came from immunoSEQ multiplex PCR; TCRdb stores just in-frame clones and leaves some out. This sample yields roughly 70,000 clones, of which 80% to 85% are seen a single time; around 6.7% belongs to the top ten. Concerning this clone itself: What it binds is not known.

This TCR was sampled from an adult with an advanced solid tumor such as melanoma, head and neck, liver or kidney cancer. This chain connects TRBV6-1 to TRBJ1-5, with D perhaps matching TRBD1 (6 bases). The sample in question was CD4+ or CD8+ T cells sorted from blood, obtained in a trial of the OX40 agonist ivuxolimab. CDR3 sequence reads: CASSTGLGQPQHF. For the CDR3, the DNA is TGTGCCAGCAGCACAGGGTTAGGTCAGCCCCAGCATTTT.